This T cell receptor (beta chain) was obtained from a study of blood T cell repertoires in COVID-19. The CDR3 totals 15 residues. The germline V gene encodes CDR1 MNHEY and CDR2 SMNVEV (reference sequence). V was trimmed by 6 bases and J by 5 bases, leaving 19 bases between them. Profiled with immunoSEQ multiplex PCR; TCRdb holds only in-frame clones, not every one. The sample shows 140,000 to 150,000 clones, approximately 83% of them seen only once. The chain carries TRBV27 and TRBJ2-5; D is possibly TRBD1 (5 bases). The receptor's source is a woman in her fifties or sixties with COVID-19, enrolled during active disease. The sequenced sample was peripheral blood. CDR3 loop: CASSWDGAGWETQYF. CDR3 nucleotide sequence: TGTGCCAGCAGCTGGGATGGGGCAGGGTGGGAGACCCAGTACTTC.